These 6 T cell receptor beta chains came from one sample sequenced in a study of blood T cell repertoires in COVID-19 (dated by TCRdb to about 2020). Library construction relied on the immunoSEQ multiplex PCR assay. Held by TCRdb, this immuneACCESS table contains in-frame sequences only and omits some clones. Under half of the omission traces to an unresolved V gene where checked; the cause of the rest is unknown. The sample includes about 330,000 clones, with more than 85% observed a single time. The ten largest account for 18% of the sample. Specimen: PBMCs or T cells enriched from blood (not recorded which). The origin of the receptors is a woman between 25 and 40 years old who had recovered from COVID-19.

The rearrangement uses TRBV7-9 and TRBJ2-1; 10 nucleotides line up with TRBD2. The CDR3 is 13 amino acids. With 5 bases clipped from V and 9 bases from J, the junction kept 4 bases outside the gene matches. CDR1 and CDR2 from the germline V gene are SEHNR and FQNEAQ (reference sequence). This CDR3 is CASSAWTSGEQFF. CDR3 coding DNA: TGTGCCAGCAGCGCGTGGACTAGCGGTGAGCAGTTCTTC.

This chain uses TRBV12-3 or TRBV12-4 with TRBJ1-6; the match to TRBD1 covers 9 bases. V trimming: 6 bases; J trimming: 8 bases; junction bases outside the gene matches: 2. The length of the CDR3 is 13 residues. The CDR3 spells CASRTGGDSPLHF. The CDR3 DNA is TGTGCCAGCAGGACAGGGGGAGATTCACCCCTCCACTTT.

This clone was counted ten times or more. This rearrangement joins TRBV7-9 to TRBJ1-5; TRBD1 is a possible D gene (6 bases). V lost 5 bases, J lost 4 bases, and 9 bases lay in between. CDR1 and CDR2 (germline): SEHNR, FQNEAQ (reference sequence). The CDR3 is 13 residues long. The CDR3 is CASSRQVNQPQHF. The CDR3 nucleotides read TGTGCCAGCAGCAGACAGGTAAATCAGCCCCAGCATTTT.

The J gene is TRBJ1-4, the V gene TRBV5-1; the match to TRBD1 covers 7 bases. The CDR3 extends over 15 amino acids. Germline CDR1 reads SGHRS; CDR2 reads YFSETQ. J was trimmed by 8 bases and V by 3 bases; bases with no gene match: 10. The CDR3 sequence: CASSSTGQLGEKLFF. The CDR3 nucleotides read TGCGCCAGCAGCTCGACAGGGCAGCTAGGGGAAAAACTGTTTTTT.

The rearrangement links TRBV9 to TRBJ2-3; D is perhaps TRBD2 (5 bases). CDR1 and CDR2 (germline): SGDLS, YYNGEE. The CDR3 spans 13 residues. V dropped 3 bases and J dropped 2 bases, with 7 bases sitting between them. Here the CDR3 DNA reads TGTGCCAGCAGCGCAGCGGACACAGATACGCAGTATTTT. The encoded protein is CASSAADTDTQYF.

The chain has TRBV7-2 and TRBJ1-1; TRBD1 might be the D (5 bases). Germline V gene sequence: CDR1 SGHTA, CDR2 FQGNSA. Between the trimmed V and J ends, which lost 5 bases and 1 base, there was a span of 11 bases. The CDR3 runs to 14 residues. The CDR3 region is CASSLTGPNTEAFF. The CDR3 nucleotides are TGTGCCAGCAGCCTTACAGGACCGAACACTGAAGCTTTCTTT. Full variable domain (remainder filled in from reference TRBV7-2 and TRBJ1-1): GAGVSQSPSNKVTEKGKDVELRCDPISGHTALYWYRQSLGQGLEFLIYFQGNSAPDKSGLPSDRFSAERTGGSVSTLTIQRTQQEDSAVYLCASSLTGPNTEAFFGQGTRLTVV.